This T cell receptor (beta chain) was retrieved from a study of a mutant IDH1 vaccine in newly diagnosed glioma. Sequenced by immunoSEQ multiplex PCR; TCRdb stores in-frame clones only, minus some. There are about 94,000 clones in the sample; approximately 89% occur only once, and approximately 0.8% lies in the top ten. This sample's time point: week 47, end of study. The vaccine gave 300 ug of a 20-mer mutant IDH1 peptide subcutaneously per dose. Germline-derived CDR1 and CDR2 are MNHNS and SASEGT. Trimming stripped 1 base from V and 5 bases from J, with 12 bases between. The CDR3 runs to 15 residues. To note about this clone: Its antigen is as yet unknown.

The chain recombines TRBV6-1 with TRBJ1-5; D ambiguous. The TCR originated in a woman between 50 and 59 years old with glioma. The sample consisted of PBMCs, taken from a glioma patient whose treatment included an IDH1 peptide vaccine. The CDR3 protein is CASSEGRHIYQPQHF. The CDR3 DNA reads TGTGCCAGCAGTGAAGGCAGGCATATCTATCAGCCCCAGCATTTT.